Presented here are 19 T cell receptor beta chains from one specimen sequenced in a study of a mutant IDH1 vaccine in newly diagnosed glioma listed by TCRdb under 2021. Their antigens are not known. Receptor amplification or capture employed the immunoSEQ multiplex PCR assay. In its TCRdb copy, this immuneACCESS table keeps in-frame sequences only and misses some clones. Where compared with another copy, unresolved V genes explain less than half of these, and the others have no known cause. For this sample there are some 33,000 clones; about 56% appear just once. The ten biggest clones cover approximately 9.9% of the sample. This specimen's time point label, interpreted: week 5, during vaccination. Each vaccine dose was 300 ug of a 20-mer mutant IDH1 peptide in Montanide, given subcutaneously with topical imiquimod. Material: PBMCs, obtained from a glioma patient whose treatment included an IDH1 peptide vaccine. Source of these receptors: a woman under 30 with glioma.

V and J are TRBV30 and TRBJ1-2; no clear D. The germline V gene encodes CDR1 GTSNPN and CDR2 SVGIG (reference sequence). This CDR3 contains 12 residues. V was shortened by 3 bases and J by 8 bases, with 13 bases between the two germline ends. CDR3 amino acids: CAWSAGPGGYTF. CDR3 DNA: TGTGCCTGGAGCGCCGGCCCGGGAGGCTACACCTTC.

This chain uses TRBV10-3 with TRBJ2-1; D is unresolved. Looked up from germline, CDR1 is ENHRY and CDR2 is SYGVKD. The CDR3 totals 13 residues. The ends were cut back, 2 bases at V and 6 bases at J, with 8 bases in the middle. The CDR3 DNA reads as TGTGCCATCAGTGAGGACCCCTCCAATGAGCAGTTCTTC. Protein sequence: CAISEDPSNEQFF.

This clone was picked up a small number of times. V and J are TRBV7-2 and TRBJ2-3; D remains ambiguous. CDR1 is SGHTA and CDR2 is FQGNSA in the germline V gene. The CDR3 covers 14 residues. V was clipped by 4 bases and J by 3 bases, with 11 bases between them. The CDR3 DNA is TGTGCCAGCAGCTCCCCGTCTGGTACAGATACGCAGTATTTT. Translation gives CASSSPSGTDTQYF.

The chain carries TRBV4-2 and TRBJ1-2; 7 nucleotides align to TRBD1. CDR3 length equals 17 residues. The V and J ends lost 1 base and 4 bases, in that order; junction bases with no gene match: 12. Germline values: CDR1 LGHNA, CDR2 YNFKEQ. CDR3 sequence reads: CASSQGQGQVSGYGYTF. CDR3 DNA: TGTGCCAGCAGCCAAGGACAGGGCCAGGTTTCGGGCTATGGCTACACCTTC.

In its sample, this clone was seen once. The CDR3 spells CASSLSRRGPTYEQYF. The CDR3 DNA reads TGTGCCAGCAGTTTATCGAGGAGGGGACCGACCTACGAGCAGTACTTC. This rearrangement joins TRBV27 to TRBJ2-7, with a weak D call TRBD2 (6 bases). Germline CDR1 is MNHEY and CDR2 is SMNVEV (reference sequence). V gave up 0 bases and J gave up 2 bases, with 14 bases separating them. The CDR3 loop spans 16 amino acids.

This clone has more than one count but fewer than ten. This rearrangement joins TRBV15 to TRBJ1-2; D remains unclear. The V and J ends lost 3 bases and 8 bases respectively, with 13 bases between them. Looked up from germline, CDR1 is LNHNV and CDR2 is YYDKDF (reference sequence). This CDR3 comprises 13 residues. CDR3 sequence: CATSSIDLGGYTF. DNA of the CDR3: TGTGCCACCAGCAGTATCGATCTGGGGGGCTACACCTTC.

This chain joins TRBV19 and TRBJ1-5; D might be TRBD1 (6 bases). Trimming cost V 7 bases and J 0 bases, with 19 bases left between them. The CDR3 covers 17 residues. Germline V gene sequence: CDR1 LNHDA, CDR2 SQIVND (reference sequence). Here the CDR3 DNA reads TGTGCCAGTACGCCCAAAGACAGGACTTATAGCAATCAGCCCCAGCATTTT. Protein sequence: CASTPKDRTYSNQPQHF.

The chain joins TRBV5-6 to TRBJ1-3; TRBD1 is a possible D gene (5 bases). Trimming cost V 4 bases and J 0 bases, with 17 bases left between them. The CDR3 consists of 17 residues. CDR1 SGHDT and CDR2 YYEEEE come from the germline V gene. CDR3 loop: CASSIRDRRYSGNTIYF. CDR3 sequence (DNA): TGTGCCAGCAGCATTCGGGACCGACGATACTCTGGAAACACCATATATTTT. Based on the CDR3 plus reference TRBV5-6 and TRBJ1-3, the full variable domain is DAGVTQSPTHLIKTRGQQVTLRCSPKSGHDTVSWYQQALGQGPQFIFQYYEEEERQRGNFPDRFSGHQFPNYSSELNVNALLLGDSALYLCASSIRDRRYSGNTIYFGEGSWLTVV.

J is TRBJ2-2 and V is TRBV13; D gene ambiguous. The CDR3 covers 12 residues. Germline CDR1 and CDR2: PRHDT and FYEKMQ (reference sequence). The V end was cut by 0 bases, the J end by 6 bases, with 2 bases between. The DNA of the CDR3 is TGTGCCAGCAGCTTAGGCCCCGGGGAGCTGTTTTTT. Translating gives CASSLGPGELFF.

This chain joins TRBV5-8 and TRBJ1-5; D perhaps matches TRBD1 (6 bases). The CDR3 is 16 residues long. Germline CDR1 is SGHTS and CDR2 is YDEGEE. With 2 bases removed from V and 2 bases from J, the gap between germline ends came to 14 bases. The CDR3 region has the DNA TGTGCCAGCAGCTTCGGGGGGCGAGTGGGCAATCAGCCCCAGCATTTT. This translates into CASSFGGRVGNQPQHF.

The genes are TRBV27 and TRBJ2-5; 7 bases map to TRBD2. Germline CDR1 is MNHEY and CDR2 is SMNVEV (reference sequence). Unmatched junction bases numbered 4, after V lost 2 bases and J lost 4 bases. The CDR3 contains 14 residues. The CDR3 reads CASSLRREGETQYF. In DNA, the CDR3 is TGTGCCAGCAGTTTAAGGAGGGAGGGAGAGACCCAGTACTTC.

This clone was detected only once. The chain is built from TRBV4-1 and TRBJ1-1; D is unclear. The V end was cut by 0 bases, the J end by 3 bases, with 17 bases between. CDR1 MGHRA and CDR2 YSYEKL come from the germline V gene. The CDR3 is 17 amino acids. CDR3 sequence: CASSQEGWNSRYTEAFF. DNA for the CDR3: TGCGCCAGCAGCCAAGAGGGGTGGAACTCCAGATACACTGAAGCTTTCTTT.

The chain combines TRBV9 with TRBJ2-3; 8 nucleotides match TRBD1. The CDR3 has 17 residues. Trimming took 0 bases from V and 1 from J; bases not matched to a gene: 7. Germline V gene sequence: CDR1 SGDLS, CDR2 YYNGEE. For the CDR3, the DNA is TGTGCCAGCAGCGTAGAGCGGGTGACAGGGGGCACAGATACGCAGTATTTT. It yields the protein CASSVERVTGGTDTQYF.

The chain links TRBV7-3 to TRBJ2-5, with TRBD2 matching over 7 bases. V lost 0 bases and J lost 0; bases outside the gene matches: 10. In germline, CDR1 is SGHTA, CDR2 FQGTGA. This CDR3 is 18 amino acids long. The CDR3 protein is CASSLTGGSLANQETQYF. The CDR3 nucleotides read TGTGCCAGCAGCTTAACGGGGGGGTCACTAGCGAACCAAGAGACCCAGTACTTC.

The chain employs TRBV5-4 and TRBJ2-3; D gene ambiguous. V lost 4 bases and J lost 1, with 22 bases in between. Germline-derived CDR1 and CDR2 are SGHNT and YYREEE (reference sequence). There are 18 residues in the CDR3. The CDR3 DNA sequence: TGTGCCAGCAGCCCTCCCGCCGGCGGAGCCTACGGCACAGATACGCAGTATTTT. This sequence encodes CASSPPAGGAYGTDTQYF.

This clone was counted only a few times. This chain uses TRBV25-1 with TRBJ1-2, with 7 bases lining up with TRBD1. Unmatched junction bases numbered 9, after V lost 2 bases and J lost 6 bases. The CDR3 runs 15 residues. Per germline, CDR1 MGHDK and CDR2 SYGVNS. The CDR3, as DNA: TGTGCCAGCAGTGAAGGGACAGCCCTAAACCATGGCTACACCTTC. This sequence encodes CASSEGTALNHGYTF.

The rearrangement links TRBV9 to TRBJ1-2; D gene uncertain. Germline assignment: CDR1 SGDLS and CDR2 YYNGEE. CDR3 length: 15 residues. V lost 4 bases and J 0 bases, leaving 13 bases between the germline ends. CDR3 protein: CASSTHSSANYGYTF. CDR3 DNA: TGTGCCAGCAGCACCCACAGTTCAGCTAACTATGGCTACACCTTC. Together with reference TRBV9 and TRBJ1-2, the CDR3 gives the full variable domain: DSGVTQTPKHLITATGQRVTLRCSPRSGDLSVYWYQQSLDQGLQFLIQYYNGEERAKGNILERFSAQQFPDLHSELNLSSLELGDSALYFCASSTHSSANYGYTFGSGTRLTVV.

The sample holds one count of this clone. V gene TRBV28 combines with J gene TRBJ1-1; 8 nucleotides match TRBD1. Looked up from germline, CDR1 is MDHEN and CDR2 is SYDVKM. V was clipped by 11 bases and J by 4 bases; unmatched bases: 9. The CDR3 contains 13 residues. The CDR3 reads CAARGRGGTEAFF. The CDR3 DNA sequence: TGTGCCGCCAGGGGGCGAGGGGGCACTGAAGCTTTCTTT.

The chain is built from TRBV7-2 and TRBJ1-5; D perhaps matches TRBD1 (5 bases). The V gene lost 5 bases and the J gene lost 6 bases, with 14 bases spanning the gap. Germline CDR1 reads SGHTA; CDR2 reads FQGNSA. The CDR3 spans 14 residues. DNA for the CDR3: TGTGCCAGCAGCCTCGACAGTCGGTCTCAGCCCCAGCATTTT. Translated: CASSLDSRSQPQHF. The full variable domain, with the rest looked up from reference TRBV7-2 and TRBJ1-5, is GAGVSQSPSNKVTEKGKDVELRCDPISGHTALYWYRQSLGQGLEFLIYFQGNSAPDKSGLPSDRFSAERTGGSVSTLTIQRTQQEDSAVYLCASSLDSRSQPQHFGDGTRLSIL.